This record covers a single TCR beta chain. These data originate in a study of blood T cell repertoires in COVID-19. In the study overall: The cDNA or gDNA used as material had been derived from T cells, B-cell-depleted T cells, or PBMCs.

The V and J ends lost 6 bases and 2 bases, in that order; junction bases with no gene match: 4. The germline V gene has CDR1 KGHSH and CDR2 LQKENI. This CDR3 has 15 amino acids. Patients in Seattle were enrolled during active infection, then followed longitudinally. Sequencing was performed with immunoSEQ multiplex PCR; in TCRdb, only in-frame clones are kept and a portion is missing. This sample carries about 260,000 clones, 75% to 95% of them seen once, and the ten largest clones take about 2.5%. This rearrangement joins TRBV18 to TRBJ2-6; 7 bases agree with TRBD1. The TCR comes from a young adult with COVID-19, enrolled during active disease. Specimen: peripheral blood. The CDR3 nucleotides are TGTGCCAGCTCGTTGCAGGGGGCTGGGGCCAACGTCCTGACTTTC. Translating gives CASSLQGAGANVLTF. The complete variable domain, with remaining parts taken from reference TRBV18 and TRBJ2-6, reads NAGVMQNPRHLVRRRGQEARLRCSPMKGHSHVYWYRQLPEEGLKFMVYLQKENIIDESGMPKERFSAEFPKEGPSILRIQQVVRGDSAAYFCASSLQGAGANVLTFGAGSRLTVL.